The rows below give T cell receptor beta chains drawn from one sample of a study of T cell repertoires in cytomegalovirus infection. TCRdb reprocessed the reads with MiXCR, giving one entry per CDR3 protein. The table has 490,000 or so distinct CDR3 sequences, approximately 11% seen once; the top ten hold 10%. The specimen sequenced was PBMCs. All receptors derive from a human donor in good health (CMV status not recorded). Some clones in this sample may be carry-over from other donors' samples. The CDR3 runs from the conserved cysteine through the conserved F or W. A D gene is named only where the DNA matches it firmly. Expanded clones are given a class, and other clones once, few, many or no size at all.

clone_size | j_call | v_call | cdr3_length | d_call | cdr3_aa | cdr3_nt
many | TRBJ2-7 | TRBV4-2 | 13 | NA | CASSQGRDAEQYF | TGTGCCAGCAGCCAAGGGAGGGACGCCGAGCAGTACTTC
NA | TRBJ2-3 | TRBV7-9 | 14 | NA | CASSGSYGPDTQYF | TGTGCCAGCTCCGGGTCTTATGGCCCAGATACGCAGTATTTT
many | TRBJ2-3 | TRBV9 | 16 | NA | CASSVADGRQSDTQYF | TGTGCCAGCAGCGTAGCCGACGGACGTCAGTCGGATACGCAGTATTTT
many | TRBJ2-1 | TRBV7-6 | 17 | NA | CASSPGLSIATGNEQFF | TGTGCCAGCAGCCCTGGACTAAGCATAGCGACAGGCAATGAGCAGTTCTTC
NA | TRBJ1-5 | TRBV18 | 15 | NA | CASSPGTSPGQPQHF | TGTGCCAGCTCACCCGGCACTTCACCGGGACAGCCCCAGCATTTT
many | TRBJ2-1 | TRBV7-8 | 16 | TRBD1 | CASSYQGGPSYNEQFF | TGTGCCAGCAGCTACCAAGGGGGCCCTTCCTACAATGAGCAGTTCTTC
few | TRBJ2-7 | TRBV28 | 15 | TRBD1 | CASSRDRQPTYEQYF | TGTGCCAGCAGCCGGGACAGGCAACCTACCTACGAGCAGTACTTC
many | TRBJ2-1 | TRBV19 | 16 | TRBD2 | CASRGASGRASDEQFF | TGTGCCAGTAGAGGCGCTAGCGGGAGGGCCTCGGATGAGCAGTTCTTC
few | TRBJ2-7 | TRBV20-1 | 13 | NA | CSALKEIPDEQYF | TGCAGTGCGCTAAAGGAGATCCCAGACGAGCAGTACTTC
NA | TRBJ1-2 | TRBV20-1 | 16 | TRBD1 | CSAIHPGTGPSYGYTF | TGCAGTGCCATCCACCCCGGGACAGGGCCTTCGTATGGCTACACCTTC
NA | TRBJ2-5 | TRBV2 | 14 | NA | CASRVGTRQETQYF | TGTGCCAGCAGGGTCGGGACTCGACAAGAGACCCAGTACTTC
many | TRBJ2-3 | TRBV29-1 | 16 | NA | CSVEDSLAQSTDTQYF | TGCAGCGTTGAAGATTCCCTAGCGCAGAGCACAGATACGCAGTATTTT
NA | TRBJ2-2 | TRBV14 | 18 | TRBD2 | CASSQGISGRPNTGELFF | TGTGCCAGCAGCCAAGGAATTAGCGGGAGGCCGAACACCGGGGAGCTGTTTTTT
NA | TRBJ1-2 | TRBV10-3 | 12 | NA | CAINPGSYGYTF | TGTGCCATCAACCCAGGGAGTTATGGCTACACCTTC
NA | TRBJ1-2 | TRBV27 | 12 | NA | CASGRPGYGYTF | TGTGCCAGCGGGCGCCCGGGCTATGGCTACACCTTC
many | TRBJ1-1 | TRBV6-2/TRBV6-3 | 15 | TRBD1 | CASSSGGTRNTEAFF | TGTGCCAGCAGCTCAGGGGGGACAAGGAACACTGAAGCTTTCTTT
many | TRBJ2-5 | TRBV10-2 | 12 | NA | CASSEAEETQYF | TGCGCCAGCAGTGAGGCAGAAGAGACCCAGTACTTC
NA | TRBJ2-5 | TRBV24-1 | 14 | NA | CATSEAGGEETQYF | TGTGCCACCAGTGAGGCCGGGGGAGAAGAGACCCAGTACTTC
NA | TRBJ1-1 | TRBV18 | 15 | NA | CASSPPWGRDTEAFF | TGTGCCAGCTCACCCCCTTGGGGGAGGGACACTGAAGCTTTCTTT
many | TRBJ1-4 | TRBV7-9 | 15 | NA | CASSGTVATNEKLFF | TGTGCCAGCAGCGGGACGGTCGCAACTAATGAAAAACTGTTTTTT
NA | TRBJ2-1 | TRBV10-2 | 13 | TRBD1 | CASSGQGQRTQFF | TGCGCCAGCAGCGGACAGGGCCAGAGAACACAGTTCTTC
many | TRBJ2-6 | TRBV6-5 | 15 | NA | CASSYQSGGANVLTF | TGTGCCAGCAGTTACCAGTCGGGTGGGGCCAACGTCCTGACTTTC
many | TRBJ2-5 | TRBV7-3 | 13 | NA | CASSSRHLQTQYF | TGTGCCAGCAGCTCTCGACATTTACAGACCCAGTACTTC
many | TRBJ1-2 | TRBV7-8 | 16 | TRBD1 | CASSLAGTGGSEGYTF | TGTGCCAGCAGCCTAGCCGGGACAGGGGGTTCGGAGGGCTACACCTTC
many | TRBJ1-1 | TRBV28 | 16 | NA | CASGRPSGQGLTEAFF | TGTGCCAGCGGACGACCTTCGGGACAAGGCCTAACGGAAGCTTTCTTT
many | TRBJ1-6 | TRBV24-1 | 12 | NA | CATSDGNSPLHF | TGTGCCACCAGTGATGGGAATTCACCCCTCCACTTT
NA | TRBJ2-7 | TRBV23-1 | 15 | NA | CASSPRPRQTYEQYF | TGCGCCAGCAGTCCCCGACCCAGGCAGACCTACGAGCAGTACTTC
few | TRBJ2-1 | TRBV7-9 | 17 | TRBD2 | CASSTRGLAGNYNEQFF | TGTGCCAGCAGCACAAGAGGACTAGCGGGAAACTACAATGAGCAGTTCTTC
few | TRBJ2-5 | TRBV5-4 | 15 | NA | CASILGKGGEETQYF | TGTGCCAGCATCCTGGGAAAGGGCGGGGAAGAGACCCAGTACTTC
NA | TRBJ2-5 | TRBV29-1 | 13 | NA | CSMIYRGLETQYF | TGCAGCATGATTTACAGGGGACTGGAGACCCAGTACTTC
NA | TRBJ1-1 | TRBV20-1 | 14 | TRBD1 | CSARGDRGDTEAFF | TGCAGTGCTAGGGGGGACAGGGGTGACACTGAAGCTTTCTTT
NA | TRBJ2-2 | TRBV15 | 13 | NA | CATSRASPGELFF | TGTGCCACCAGCAGGGCTAGCCCCGGGGAGCTGTTTTTT
many | TRBJ2-5 | TRBV20-1 | 13 | NA | CSTPGPGLETQYF | TGCAGTACACCGGGACCAGGGTTAGAGACCCAGTACTTC
many | TRBJ1-5 | TRBV7-2 | 15 | NA | CASSLVGGWNQPQHF | TGTGCCAGCAGCTTAGTGGGAGGGTGGAATCAGCCCCAGCATTTT
many | TRBJ2-3 | TRBV5-1 | 13 | NA | CASSDQSSDTQYF | TGCGCCAGCAGCGACCAAAGTAGCGATACGCAGTATTTT
NA | TRBJ2-3 | TRBV30 | 14 | TRBD2 | CAWSRGGGGDTQYF | TGTGCCTGGAGCCGCGGGGGGGGAGGAGATACGCAGTATTTT
NA | TRBJ2-7 | TRBV6-5 | 13 | NA | CASSYGSKYEQYF | TGTGCCAGCAGTTACGGGAGCAAGTACGAGCAGTACTTC
many | TRBJ2-7 | TRBV7-4 | 17 | TRBD2 | CASSRPGLAGGTYEQYF | TGTGCCAGCAGCCGACCGGGACTAGCGGGAGGTACCTACGAGCAGTACTTC
many | TRBJ1-1 | TRBV5-1 | 14 | NA | CASRDGGTETEAFF | TGCGCCAGCAGGGATGGGGGGACGGAGACTGAAGCTTTCTTT
many | TRBJ2-7 | TRBV7-2 | 14 | NA | CASSSPGLSYEQYF | TGTGCCAGCAGCTCGCCGGGTCTTTCATACGAGCAGTACTTC
many | TRBJ1-5 | TRBV6-5 | 15 | TRBD1 | CASSYSGQGSQPQHF | TGTGCCAGCAGTTACTCGGGACAGGGGTCCCAGCCCCAGCATTTT
NA | TRBJ1-1 | TRBV20-1 | 15 | NA | CSAREGGRGITEAFF | TGCAGTGCTAGAGAGGGGGGGAGGGGCATCACTGAAGCTTTCTTT
many | TRBJ2-3 | TRBV7-2 | 13 | NA | CASSLMSADTQYF | TGTGCCAGCAGCTTAATGTCGGCAGATACGCAGTATTTT
many | TRBJ1-2 | TRBV19 | 16 | TRBD1 | CASSPNLDRTIYGYTF | TGTGCCAGTAGTCCGAATCTGGACAGGACTATCTATGGCTACACCTTC
NA | TRBJ1-2 | TRBV18 | 17 | TRBD1 | CASSPPSRTGGNYGYTF | TGTGCCAGCTCACCACCGAGCCGGACAGGGGGCAACTATGGCTACACCTTC
few | TRBJ2-1 | TRBV10-2 | 13 | NA | CASSNRVYNEQFF | TGCGCCAGCAGCAACAGGGTTTACAATGAGCAGTTCTTC
many | TRBJ1-1 | TRBV20-1 | 13 | TRBD1 | CSATQGGNTEAFF | TGCAGTGCCACCCAGGGGGGGAACACTGAAGCTTTCTTT
many | TRBJ2-1 | TRBV7-2 | 16 | TRBD2 | CASSLGGEGSYNEQFF | TGTGCCAGCAGCTTAGGAGGGGAGGGCTCCTACAATGAGCAGTTCTTC
many | TRBJ2-5 | TRBV6-1 | 16 | TRBD2 | CASRATSGGYQETQYF | TGTGCCAGCAGAGCGACTAGCGGGGGGTACCAAGAGACCCAGTACTTC
many | TRBJ1-4 | TRBV7-8 | 12 | TRBD1 | CASRQGGGKLFF | TGTGCCAGCAGGCAGGGGGGGGGAAAACTGTTTTTT
many | TRBJ2-7 | TRBV7-6 | 13 | NA | CASSLGESYEQYF | TGTGCCAGCAGCTTAGGGGAGTCCTACGAGCAGTACTTC
many | TRBJ1-2 | TRBV30 | 14 | NA | CAWWTYVNDYGYTF | TGTGCCTGGTGGACTTACGTTAATGACTATGGCTACACCTTC
NA | TRBJ2-1 | TRBV10-3 | 14 | NA | CAISVNPSPNEQFF | TGTGCCATCAGTGTGAACCCAAGTCCCAATGAGCAGTTCTTC
few | TRBJ2-2 | TRBV19 | 14 | TRBD1 | CASSRGLDTGELFF | TGTGCCAGTTCCAGGGGGCTAGACACCGGGGAGCTGTTTTTT
few | TRBJ1-2 | TRBV5-5 | 15 | TRBD1 | CASSLVAGGEYGYTF | TGTGCCAGCAGCTTGGTAGCAGGGGGAGAGTATGGCTACACCTTC